The source of this T cell receptor beta chain is a study of vaccination and CD4 T cells after COVID-19. Study information: With a range of 35 to 161, the median interval from diagnosis to drawing post-COVID samples was approximately 100 days. As control conditions, cultures were given either a CEFX pool serving as positive control, an HIV-1 Nef pool, or no peptide at all.

Sequenced with the Oncomine TCR Beta short-read assay was DNA taken from cultured CD4+ T cells. CD4+ T cells were cultured, and genomic DNA was extracted from them. TCRdb re-analysed the PCR reads in MiXCR, keeping a single row per CDR3 protein. The sample has tens of thousands of distinct CDR3 sequences, around 45% seen once. The table lists this clonotype with a count of one. The antigen is not known. One end of the junction varies from germline; a read error may be responsible. Germline V lookup: CDR1 SEHNR, CDR2 FQNEAQ (reference sequence). This CDR3 has 17 amino acids. Treatment given: roughly ten-day PBMC culture with coronavirus spike peptide pools or control peptides (ViraFEST assay).

The genes are TRBV7-9 and TRBJ2-3; TRBD2 matches 13 bases. This specimen was CD4+ T cells from blood, cultured in vitro, taken before SARS-CoV-2 vaccination. This clonotype was sampled from a human donor who received a COVID-19 vaccine. The CDR3 reads CASSGTSGETSTDTQYF. CDR3 bases: TGCGCCAGCAGCGGGACTAGCGGGGAGACTAGCACAGATACGCAGTATTTT.